The clone carrying this T cell receptor beta chain showed up just once. This sample stems from a study of cytomegalovirus exposure and HLA in healthy donors. CDR1 and CDR2 (germline): MNHNS, SASEGT. With 4 bases clipped from V and 6 bases from J, the junction kept 11 bases outside the gene matches. CDR3 length: 16 amino acids. Use of 60 Vbeta and 13 Jbeta primers characterized the PCR. TCRdb's table, derived via immunoSEQ multiplex PCR, lists solely in-frame clones and lacks some. The repertoire includes 200,000 to 250,000 clones, roughly 89% of them detected once, and around 1% sits in the top ten. The specimen was PBMCs. This TCR was recovered from a woman younger than 30 in good health and CMV-seronegative. J is TRBJ1-5 and V is TRBV6-1; 8 positions match TRBD1. Here the CDR3 DNA reads TGTGCCAGCAGTGTGACAGGGGCGTTTGTGGGTCAGCCCCAGCATTTT. It is translated as CASSVTGAFVGQPQHF.